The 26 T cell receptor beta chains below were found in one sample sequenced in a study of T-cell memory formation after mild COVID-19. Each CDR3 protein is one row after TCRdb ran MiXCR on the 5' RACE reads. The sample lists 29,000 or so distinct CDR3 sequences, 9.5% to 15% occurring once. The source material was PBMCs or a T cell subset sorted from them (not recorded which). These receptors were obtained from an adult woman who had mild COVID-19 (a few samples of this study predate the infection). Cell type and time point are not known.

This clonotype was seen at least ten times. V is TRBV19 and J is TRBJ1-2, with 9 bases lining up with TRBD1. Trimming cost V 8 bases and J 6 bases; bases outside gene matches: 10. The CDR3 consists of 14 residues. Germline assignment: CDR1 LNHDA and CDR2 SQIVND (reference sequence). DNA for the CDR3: TGTGCCAGTGGGAAACAGGGGGCCTATAATGGCTACACCTTC. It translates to CASGKQGAYNGYTF. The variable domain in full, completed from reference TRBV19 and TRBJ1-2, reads DGGITQSPKYLFRKEGQNVTLSCEQNLNHDAMYWYRQDPGQGLRLIYYSQIVNDFQKGDIAEGYSVSREKKESFPLTVTSAQKNPTAFYLCASGKQGAYNGYTFGSGTRLTVV.

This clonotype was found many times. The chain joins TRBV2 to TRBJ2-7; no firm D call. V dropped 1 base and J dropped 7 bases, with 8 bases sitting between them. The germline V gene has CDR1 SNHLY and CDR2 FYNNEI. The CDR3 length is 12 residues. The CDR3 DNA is TGTGCCAGCAGTGAAGTAGGGCAAGAGCAGTACTTC. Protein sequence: CASSEVGQEQYF. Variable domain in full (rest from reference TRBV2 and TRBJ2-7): EPEVTQTPSHQVTQMGQEVILRCVPISNHLYFYWYRQILGQKVEFLVSFYNNEISEKSEIFDDQFSVERPDGSNFTLKIRSTKLEDSAMYFCASSEVGQEQYFGPGTRLTVT.

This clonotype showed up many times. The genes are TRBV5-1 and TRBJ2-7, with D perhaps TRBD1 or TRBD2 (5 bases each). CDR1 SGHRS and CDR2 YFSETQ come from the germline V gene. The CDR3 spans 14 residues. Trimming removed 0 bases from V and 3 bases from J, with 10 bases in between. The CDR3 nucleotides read TGCGCCAGCAGCTTGGGTGGGGGAATCTACGAGCAGTACTTC. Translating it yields CASSLGGGIYEQYF.

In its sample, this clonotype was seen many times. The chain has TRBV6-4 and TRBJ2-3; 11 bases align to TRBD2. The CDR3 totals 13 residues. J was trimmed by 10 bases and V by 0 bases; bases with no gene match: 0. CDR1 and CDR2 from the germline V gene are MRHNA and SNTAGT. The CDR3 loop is CASSDSTSGAQYF. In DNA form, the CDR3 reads TGTGCCAGCAGTGACTCGACTAGCGGGGCGCAGTATTTT.

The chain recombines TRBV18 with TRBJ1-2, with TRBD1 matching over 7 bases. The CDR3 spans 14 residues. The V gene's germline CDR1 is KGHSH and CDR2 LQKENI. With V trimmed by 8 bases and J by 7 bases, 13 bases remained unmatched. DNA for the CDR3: TGTGCCAGCCTTGGGGACAGCGGTCCCTCTGGCTACACCTTC. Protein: CASLGDSGPSGYTF. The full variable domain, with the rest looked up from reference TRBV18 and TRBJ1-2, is NAGVMQNPRHLVRRRGQEARLRCSPMKGHSHVYWYRQLPEEGLKFMVYLQKENIIDESGMPKERFSAEFPKEGPSILRIQQVVRGDSAAYFCASLGDSGPSGYTFGSGTRLTVV.

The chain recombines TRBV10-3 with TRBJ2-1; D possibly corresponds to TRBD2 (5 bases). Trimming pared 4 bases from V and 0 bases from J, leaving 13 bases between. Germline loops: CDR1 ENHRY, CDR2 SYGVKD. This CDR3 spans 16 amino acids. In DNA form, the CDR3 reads TGTGCCATCAGTGTAACGGGGTCTGACTCCTACAATGAGCAGTTCTTC. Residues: CAISVTGSDSYNEQFF.

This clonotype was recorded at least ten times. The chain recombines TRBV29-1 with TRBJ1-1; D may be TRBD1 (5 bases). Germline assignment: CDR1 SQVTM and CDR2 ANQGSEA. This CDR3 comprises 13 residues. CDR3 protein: CVAHRGRYTEAFF. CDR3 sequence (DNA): TGCGTTGCCCACCGGGGCCGGTACACTGAAGCTTTCTTT.

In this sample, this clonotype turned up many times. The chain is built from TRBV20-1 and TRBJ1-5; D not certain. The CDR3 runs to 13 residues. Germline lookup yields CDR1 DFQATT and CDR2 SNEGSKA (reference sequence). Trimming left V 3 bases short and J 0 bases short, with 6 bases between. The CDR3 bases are TGCAGTGCTAGTCCCTATAGCAATCAGCCCCAGCATTTT. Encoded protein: CSASPYSNQPQHF.

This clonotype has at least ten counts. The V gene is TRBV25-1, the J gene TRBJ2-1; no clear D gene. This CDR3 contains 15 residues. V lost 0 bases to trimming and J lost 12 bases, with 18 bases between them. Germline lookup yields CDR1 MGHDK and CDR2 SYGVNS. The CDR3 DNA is TGTGCCAGCAGTGAATATTCTCCCGCCAAGATGGGGCAGTTCTTC. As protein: CASSEYSPAKMGQFF.

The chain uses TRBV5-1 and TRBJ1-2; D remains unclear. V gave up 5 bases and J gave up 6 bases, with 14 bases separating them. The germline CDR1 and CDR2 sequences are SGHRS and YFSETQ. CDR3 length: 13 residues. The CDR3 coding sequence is TGCGCCAGCAGACCCAGTGTGGTGGATGGCTACACCTTC. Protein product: CASRPSVVDGYTF.

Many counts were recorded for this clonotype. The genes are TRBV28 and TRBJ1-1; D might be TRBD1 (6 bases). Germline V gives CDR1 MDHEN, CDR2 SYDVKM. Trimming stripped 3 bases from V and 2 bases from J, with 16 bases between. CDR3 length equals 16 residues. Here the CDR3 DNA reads TGTGCCAGCAGTTTGTTGCGGCAGGGACAAAACACTGAAGCTTTCTTT. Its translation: CASSLLRQGQNTEAFF.

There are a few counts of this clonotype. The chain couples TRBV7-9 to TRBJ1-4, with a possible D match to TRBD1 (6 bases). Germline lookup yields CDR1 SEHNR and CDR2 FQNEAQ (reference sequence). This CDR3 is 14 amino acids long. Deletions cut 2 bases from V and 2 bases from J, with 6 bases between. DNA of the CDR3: TGTGCCAGCAGCTTAAGGGGGACTAATGAAAAACTGTTTTTT. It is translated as CASSLRGTNEKLFF.

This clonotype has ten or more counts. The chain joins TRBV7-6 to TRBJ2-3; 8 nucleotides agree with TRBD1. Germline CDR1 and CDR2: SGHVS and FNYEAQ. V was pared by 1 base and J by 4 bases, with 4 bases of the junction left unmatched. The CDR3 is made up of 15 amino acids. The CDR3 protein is CASSLVAGGADTQYF. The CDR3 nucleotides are TGTGCCAGCAGCTTAGTAGCAGGGGGCGCAGATACGCAGTATTTT.

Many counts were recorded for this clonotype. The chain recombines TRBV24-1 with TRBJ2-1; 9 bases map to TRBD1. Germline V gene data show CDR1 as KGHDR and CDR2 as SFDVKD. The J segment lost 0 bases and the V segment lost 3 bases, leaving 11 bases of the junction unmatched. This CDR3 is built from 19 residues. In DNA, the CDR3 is TGTGCCACCAGTGATCCTTCCCTGGACAGGGGCCGCTCCTACAATGAGCAGTTCTTC. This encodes CATSDPSLDRGRSYNEQFF.

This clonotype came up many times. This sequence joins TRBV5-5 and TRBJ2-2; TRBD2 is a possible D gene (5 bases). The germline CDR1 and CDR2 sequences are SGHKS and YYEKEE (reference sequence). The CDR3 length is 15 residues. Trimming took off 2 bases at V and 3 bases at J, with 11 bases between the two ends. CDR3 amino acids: CASSFQLGDTGELFF. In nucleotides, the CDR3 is TGTGCCAGCAGCTTTCAACTAGGCGACACCGGGGAGCTGTTTTTT.

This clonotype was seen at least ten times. The CDR3 protein is CASRENANTEAFF. CDR3 nucleotides: TGTGCCAGCAGGGAGAACGCGAACACTGAAGCTTTCTTT. J is TRBJ1-1 and V is TRBV6-5; D remains unclear. Trimming stripped 6 bases from V and 1 base from J, with 9 bases between. Germline CDR1 MNHEY, CDR2 SVGAGI. CDR3 size: 13 residues.

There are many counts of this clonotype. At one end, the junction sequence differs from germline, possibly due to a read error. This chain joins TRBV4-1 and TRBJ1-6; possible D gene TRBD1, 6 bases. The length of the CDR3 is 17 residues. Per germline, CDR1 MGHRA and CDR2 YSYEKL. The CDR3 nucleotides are TGCGCCAGCAGCCCAACAATGCTCGGGGGCTTTAATCCACCCCTCCACTTT. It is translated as CASSPTMLGGFNPPLHF.

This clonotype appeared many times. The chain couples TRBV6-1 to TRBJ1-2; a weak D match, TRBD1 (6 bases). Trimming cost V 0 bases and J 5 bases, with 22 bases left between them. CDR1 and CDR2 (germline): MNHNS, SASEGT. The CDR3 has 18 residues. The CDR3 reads CASSEARMLTGLRYGYTF. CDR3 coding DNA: TGTGCCAGCAGTGAAGCGAGAATGTTGACAGGACTTAGGTATGGCTACACCTTC.

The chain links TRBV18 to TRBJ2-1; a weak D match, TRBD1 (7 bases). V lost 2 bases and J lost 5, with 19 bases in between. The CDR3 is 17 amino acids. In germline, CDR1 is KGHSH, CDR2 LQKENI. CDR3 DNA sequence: TGTGCCAGCTCACCAAGGAGGGCCACAGGGGCCCACAATGAGCAGTTCTTC. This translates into CASSPRRATGAHNEQFF.

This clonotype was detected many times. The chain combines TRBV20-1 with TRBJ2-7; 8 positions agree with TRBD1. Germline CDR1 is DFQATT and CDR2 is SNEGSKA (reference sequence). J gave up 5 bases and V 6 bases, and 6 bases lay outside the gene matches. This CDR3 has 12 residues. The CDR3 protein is CSAQKDRDEQYF. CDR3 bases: TGCAGTGCACAAAAGGACAGGGACGAGCAGTACTTC.

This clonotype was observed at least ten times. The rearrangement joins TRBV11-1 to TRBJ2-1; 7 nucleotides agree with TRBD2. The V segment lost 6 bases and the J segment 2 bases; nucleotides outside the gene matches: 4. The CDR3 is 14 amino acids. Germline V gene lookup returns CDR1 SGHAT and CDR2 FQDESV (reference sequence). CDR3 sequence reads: CASRWGGTYNEQFF. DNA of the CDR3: TGTGCCAGCAGGTGGGGGGGGACCTACAATGAGCAGTTCTTC.

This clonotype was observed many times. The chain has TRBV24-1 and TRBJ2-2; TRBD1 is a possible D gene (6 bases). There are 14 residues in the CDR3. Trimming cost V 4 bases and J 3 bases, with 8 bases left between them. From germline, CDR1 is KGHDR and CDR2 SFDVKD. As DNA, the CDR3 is TGTGCCACCAGTGAGCGACAGGACACCGGGGAGCTGTTTTTT. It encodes CATSERQDTGELFF.

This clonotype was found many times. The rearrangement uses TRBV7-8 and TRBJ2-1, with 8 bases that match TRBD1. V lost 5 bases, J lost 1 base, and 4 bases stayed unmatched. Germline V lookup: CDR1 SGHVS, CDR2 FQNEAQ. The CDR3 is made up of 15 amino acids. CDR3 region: CASSQDRASYNEQFF. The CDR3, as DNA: TGTGCCAGCAGCCAGGACAGGGCTTCCTACAATGAGCAGTTCTTC.

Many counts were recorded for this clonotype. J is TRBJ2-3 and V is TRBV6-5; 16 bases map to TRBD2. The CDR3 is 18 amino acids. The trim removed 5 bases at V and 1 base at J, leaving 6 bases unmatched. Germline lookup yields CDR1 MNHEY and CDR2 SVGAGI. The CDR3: CASSPGLAGGKGTDTQYF. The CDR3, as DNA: TGTGCCAGCAGTCCGGGACTAGCGGGGGGGAAGGGCACAGATACGCAGTATTTT.

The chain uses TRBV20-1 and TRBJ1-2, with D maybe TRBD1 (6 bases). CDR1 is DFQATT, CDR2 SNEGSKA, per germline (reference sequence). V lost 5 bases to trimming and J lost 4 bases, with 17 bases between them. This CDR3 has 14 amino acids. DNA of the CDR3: TGCAGTGCTCGACCATACCAGGGGTCCTATGGCTACACCTTC. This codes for CSARPYQGSYGYTF.

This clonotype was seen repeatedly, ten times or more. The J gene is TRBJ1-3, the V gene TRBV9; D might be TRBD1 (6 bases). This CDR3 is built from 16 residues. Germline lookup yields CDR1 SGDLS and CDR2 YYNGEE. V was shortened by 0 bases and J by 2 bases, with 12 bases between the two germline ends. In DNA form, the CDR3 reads TGTGCCAGCAGCGTAGCTACGGGGGCTACTGGAAACACCATATATTTT. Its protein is CASSVATGATGNTIYF.